The clone carrying this TCR beta chain has at least ten counts. RNA transcripts yielded amplified TCR beta CDR3 regions. Carried out on the TCR CDR3, a first-round RT-PCR used the HTBI primer set. MiXCR was run by TCRdb on the multiplex PCR reads, yielding one entry per CDR3 protein. The top ten hold approximately 20% of the sample, which has under 200,000 distinct CDR3 sequences, roughly 10% seen once. This sample is drawn from a study of T cells in Graves' hyperthyroidism and ophthalmopathy. The blood sample dates from first hyperthyroidism diagnosis, preceding any ophthalmopathy symptoms. The J segment lost 1 base and the V segment lost 6 bases, leaving 7 bases of the junction unmatched. Germline CDR1 is MDHEN and CDR2 is SYDVKM. The CDR3 spans 15 residues.

Sequenced: blood. J is TRBJ2-7 and V is TRBV28; 9 positions match TRBD2. The TCR comes from a woman younger than 30 with Graves' hyperthyroidism that later progressed to Graves' ophthalmopathy. The CDR3 sequence is CASSPGSGRSYEQYF. CDR3 sequence (DNA): TGTGCCAGCAGCCCAGGTAGCGGGAGATCCTACGAGCAGTACTTC.